This entry lists 18 T cell receptor beta chains sequenced from one sample in a study of technical replicates of blood from a handful of donors (TCRdb year 2017). Library construction relied on the immunoSEQ multiplex PCR assay. TCRdb limited this immuneACCESS table to in-frame rearrangements with V and J called. A share of clones is missing; checked studies link under half to unresolved V genes, and the rest is unexplained. The sample table holds about 80,000 clones, of which around 94% were seen once. About 0.37% of the sample lies in the top ten. The source material was T cells isolated from PBMCs. The receptors originated from a human donor in good health.

This chain links TRBV7-2 with TRBJ2-7; a possible D gene is TRBD2 (6 bases). Trimming stripped 4 bases from V and 2 bases from J, with 9 bases between. CDR3 length: 13 amino acids. The germline V gene encodes CDR1 SGHTA and CDR2 FQGNSA. CDR3 amino acids: CASSYSGPYEQYF. The CDR3 nucleotides read TGTGCCAGCAGCTATAGCGGCCCCTACGAGCAGTACTTC.

V is TRBV28 and J is TRBJ2-7; TRBD2 matches at 11 bases. Trimming cost V 5 bases and J 3 bases; bases outside gene matches: 9. The CDR3 runs to 16 residues. Germline V gives CDR1 MDHEN, CDR2 SYDVKM. The CDR3, as DNA: TGTGCCAGCAGTGGTAAATATGGGACTAGCGGCTACGAGCAGTACTTC. Protein sequence: CASSGKYGTSGYEQYF.

This clone was counted once. The chain carries TRBV28 and TRBJ1-3; D not certain. The CDR3 consists of 14 residues. The V end lost 3 bases, the J end lost 0 bases, and 6 bases lay between the germline ends. CDR1 and CDR2 (germline): MDHEN, SYDVKM. This CDR3 reads CASSFFHSGNTIYF. CDR3 bases: TGTGCCAGCAGTTTTTTTCACTCTGGAAACACCATATATTTT.

This chain uses TRBV5-4 with TRBJ2-6; D remains ambiguous. Germline loops: CDR1 SGHNT, CDR2 YYREEE (reference sequence). CDR3 length equals 14 residues. Trimming cost V 5 bases and J 0 bases, with 6 bases left between them. CDR3 loop: CASSHSSGANVLTF. DNA for the CDR3: TGTGCCAGCAGTCACAGCTCTGGGGCCAACGTCCTGACTTTC.

The V call is TRBV28, the J call TRBJ2-7, with a weak D call TRBD2 (5 bases). The V and J ends lost 3 bases and 2 bases respectively, with 17 bases between them. CDR3 length: 16 residues. From germline, CDR1 is MDHEN and CDR2 SYDVKM. The CDR3 DNA sequence: TGTGCCAGCAGTTTTGATGTAGGGAGAGACACCTACGAGCAGTACTTC. This sequence encodes CASSFDVGRDTYEQYF.

This chain links TRBV6-1 with TRBJ2-3; the D gene is possibly TRBD1 (6 bases). Trimming removed 7 bases at V and 0 bases at J, with 11 bases between. The CDR3 contains 14 residues. Germline-derived CDR1 and CDR2 are MNHNS and SASEGT. This CDR3 reads CASKGVPSTDTQYF. CDR3 in DNA: TGTGCCAGCAAGGGGGTTCCTAGCACAGATACGCAGTATTTT.

The chain employs TRBV7-2 and TRBJ1-2, with D perhaps matching TRBD1 (5 bases). V was trimmed by 1 base and J by 4 bases, leaving 7 bases between them. CDR3 length: 13 amino acids. Germline V gene lookup returns CDR1 SGHTA and CDR2 FQGNSA. The CDR3 sequence: CASSLDRIYGYTF. The CDR3 DNA sequence: TGTGCCAGCAGCTTAGACAGGATCTATGGCTACACCTTC.

This sequence joins TRBV9 and TRBJ2-3; 7 bases agree with TRBD1. The CDR3 sequence is 16 residues long. Trimming removed 0 bases from V and 0 bases from J; junction bases left unmatched: 4. CDR1 SGDLS and CDR2 YYNGEE come from the germline V gene. DNA of the CDR3: TGTGCCAGCAGCGTAGGTCAGGGGGAGAGCACAGATACGCAGTATTTT. It yields the protein CASSVGQGESTDTQYF.

The CDR3 loop reads CASSPVLINQPQHF. The CDR3 DNA reads TGTGCCAGCAGCCCGGTTCTGATCAATCAGCCCCAGCATTTT. This chain connects TRBV7-9 to TRBJ1-5; D unresolved. CDR1 and CDR2 from the germline V gene are SEHNR and FQNEAQ (reference sequence). The V and J ends lost 5 bases and 3 bases respectively, with 11 bases between them. The CDR3 runs to 14 residues.

The rearrangement uses TRBV7-2 and TRBJ2-3, with 9 bases fitting TRBD1. The CDR3 has 16 residues. CDR1 and CDR2 from the germline V gene are SGHTA and FQGNSA. V shed 5 bases and J 5 bases; nucleotides not matched to a gene: 11. As DNA, the CDR3 is TGTGCCAGCAGCGCGCCGGGACAGGGTTGGAGAGATACGCAGTATTTT. Amino acids: CASSAPGQGWRDTQYF. The variable domain in full, with the rest retrieved from reference TRBV7-2 and TRBJ2-3, is GAGVSQSPSNKVTEKGKDVELRCDPISGHTALYWYRQSLGQGLEFLIYFQGNSAPDKSGLPSDRFSAERTGGSVSTLTIQRTQQEDSAVYLCASSAPGQGWRDTQYFGPGTRLTVL.

This chain links TRBV28 with TRBJ1-2, with 9 nucleotides matching TRBD1. The CDR3 runs to 12 residues. The V segment lost 7 bases and the J segment 6 bases; nucleotides outside the gene matches: 3. Germline CDR1 and CDR2: MDHEN and SYDVKM. The DNA of the CDR3 is TGTGCCAGCATCCGGGACAGGGATGGCTACACCTTC. Translating it yields CASIRDRDGYTF.

V and J are TRBV27 and TRBJ2-1, with no clear D. CDR3 size: 13 residues. V lost 2 bases, J lost 8 bases, and 10 bases lay in between. Per the germline V gene, CDR1 is MNHEY and CDR2 is SMNVEV (reference sequence). The CDR3 region has the DNA TGTGCCAGCAGTTTAACTTCTGTCCATGAGCAGTTCTTC. Residues: CASSLTSVHEQFF.

The CDR3 DNA follows: TGTGCCAGTATCCCAAGGACAGTTATGAACACTGAAGCTTTCTTT. It specifies CASIPRTVMNTEAFF. This chain uses TRBV19 with TRBJ1-1, with D maybe TRBD1 (6 bases). Germline CDR1 reads LNHDA; CDR2 reads SQIVND (reference sequence). V lost 7 bases and J lost 0, with 15 bases in between. CDR3 length: 15 amino acids.

This chain links TRBV5-6 with TRBJ2-1, with D possibly TRBD1 on 5 matching bases. Trimming removed 3 bases at V and 1 base at J, with 8 bases between. The CDR3 totals 14 residues. Germline values: CDR1 SGHDT, CDR2 YYEEEE. This CDR3 reads CASSSDKSYNEQFF. CDR3 DNA: TGTGCCAGCAGCTCGGACAAATCCTACAATGAGCAGTTCTTC.

J is TRBJ2-7 and V is TRBV30; perhaps TRBD1 as D (5 bases). Trimming took off 2 bases at V and 4 bases at J, with 15 bases between the two ends. This CDR3 has 14 amino acids. CDR1 and CDR2 from the germline V gene are GTSNPN and SVGIG (reference sequence). The CDR3 region has the DNA TGTGCCTGGAGTAACCAGGGCAATATGTACGAGCAGTACTTC. As protein: CAWSNQGNMYEQYF.

This clone has more than one count but fewer than ten. This chain connects TRBV30 to TRBJ1-1; possibly TRBD1 for D (6 bases). This CDR3 comprises 13 residues. Germline V gives CDR1 GTSNPN, CDR2 SVGIG (reference sequence). The V and J ends lost 0 bases and 5 bases respectively, with 10 bases between them. The CDR3, as DNA: TGTGCCTGGAGTGTTACAGGACAGACTGAAGCTTTCTTT. It translates to CAWSVTGQTEAFF.

This clone has only one observation. The V and J genes are TRBV5-6 and TRBJ1-4; 8 bases line up with TRBD1. Per germline, CDR1 SGHDT and CDR2 YYEEEE. The CDR3 has 13 amino acids. V lost 4 bases and J lost 7; bases outside the gene matches: 3. CDR3 sequence (DNA): TGTGCCAGCAGCCGACAGGGGACTGAAAAACTGTTTTTT. Translated: CASSRQGTEKLFF.

V gene TRBV19 combines with J gene TRBJ2-7; D ambiguous. There are 13 residues in the CDR3. Trimming stripped 4 bases from V and 3 bases from J, with 10 bases between. In germline, CDR1 is LNHDA, CDR2 SQIVND (reference sequence). CDR3 sequence reads: CASSKSLDYEQYF. Written as DNA, the CDR3 is TGTGCCAGTAGTAAAAGTTTAGACTACGAGCAGTACTTC.